What follows are 21 T cell receptor beta chains derived from one specimen sequenced in a study of T cells in Graves' hyperthyroidism and ophthalmopathy. TCR beta CDR3 regions were amplified from RNA. When the TCR CDR3 underwent first-round RT-PCR, the HTBI primer set was used. TCRdb processed the multiplex PCR reads anew with MiXCR; each CDR3 protein has one entry. The table includes roughly 750,000 distinct CDR3 sequences, around 17% detected once. Material for sequencing was blood. These receptors were obtained from a man aged 18 to 30 with Graves' hyperthyroidism.

This clonotype was recorded many times. The chain combines TRBV7-2 with TRBJ1-1, with 7 bases aligning to TRBD1. The germline CDR1 and CDR2 sequences are SGHTA and FQGNSA. V lost 2 bases, J lost 1 base, and 4 bases stayed unmatched. The CDR3 consists of 15 residues. The CDR3: CASSLFRTGNTEAFF. Here the CDR3 DNA reads TGTGCCAGCAGCTTATTCCGGACAGGGAACACTGAAGCTTTCTTT.

This chain uses TRBV7-9 with TRBJ1-1; D perhaps matches TRBD1 (6 bases). The V end lost 6 bases, the J end lost 3 bases, and 14 bases lay between the germline ends. The germline V gene encodes CDR1 SEHNR and CDR2 FQNEAQ (reference sequence). The CDR3 runs 14 residues. The CDR3 sequence: CASSLQGMYTEAFF. The CDR3 coding sequence is TGTGCCAGCAGTCTACAGGGAATGTACACTGAAGCTTTCTTT.

The rearrangement uses TRBV9 and TRBJ2-1; weak D call: TRBD2 (6 bases). Per the germline V gene, CDR1 is SGDLS and CDR2 is YYNGEE. The CDR3 length is 15 residues. V dropped 0 bases and J dropped 4 bases, with 11 bases sitting between them. The CDR3 DNA reads as TGTGCCAGCAGCGTAGATGGGACTCAATACAATGAGCAGTTCTTC. Amino acids: CASSVDGTQYNEQFF.

The genes are TRBV27 and TRBJ2-7; 7 bases agree with TRBD1. Looked up from germline, CDR1 is MNHEY and CDR2 is SMNVEV (reference sequence). This CDR3 has 14 residues. J gave up 0 bases and V 8 bases, and 7 bases lay outside the gene matches. DNA of the CDR3: TGTGCCAGCTGGACAGGCCCTCTCTCCTACGAGCAGTACTTC. This translates into CASWTGPLSYEQYF.

This clonotype was detected many times. The chain combines TRBV11-2 with TRBJ2-5; D uncertain. The CDR3 consists of 12 residues. CDR1 SGHAT and CDR2 FQNNGV come from the germline V gene. Trimming pared 4 bases from V and 2 bases from J, leaving 5 bases between. CDR3 protein: CASSSVQETQYF. The CDR3 region has the DNA TGTGCCAGCAGCTCAGTACAAGAGACCCAGTACTTC.

This clonotype was found once. This may be a read error, as it is one base from a much larger clone. The gene calls are TRBV12-3 or TRBV12-4 and TRBJ2-3; 7 nucleotides match TRBD2. The CDR3 loop spans 15 amino acids. CDR3 sequence (DNA): TGTGCCAGCAGTTTTCGGCGGGGGATCACAGATACGCGGTATTTT. It specifies CASSFRRGITDTRYF.

The rearrangement joins TRBV20-1 to TRBJ2-7; 8 bases agree with TRBD2. Germline loops: CDR1 DFQATT, CDR2 SNEGSKA (reference sequence). The CDR3 loop spans 13 amino acids. V trimming: 3 bases; J trimming: 3 bases; junction bases outside the gene matches: 4. In DNA form, the CDR3 reads TGCAGTGCTAGGGAAGGGACTAGCTACGAGCAGTACTTC. Protein sequence: CSAREGTSYEQYF.

Only a few counts were recorded for this clonotype. The chain uses TRBV5-1 and TRBJ2-1, with TRBD2 matching 12 bases. This CDR3 contains 15 residues. Germline trimming cut 4 bases from V and 11 bases from J; bases unmatched to any gene: 10. Per the germline V gene, CDR1 is SGHRS and CDR2 is YFSETQ. DNA for the CDR3: TGCGCCAGCAGCATCCGGACTAGCGGGAACTATAAGCAGTTCTTC. Translation: CASSIRTSGNYKQFF.

The CDR3: CASKGGTYADTQYF. CDR3 coding DNA: TGTGCCAGCAAGGGTGGGACTTATGCAGATACGCAGTATTTT. V usage is TRBV6-2 or TRBV6-3 and J usage is TRBJ2-3; weak D call: TRBD2 (6 bases). This CDR3 is built from 14 residues. Trimming took 7 bases from V and 4 from J, leaving 15 bases between them. Germline loops: CDR1 MNHEY, CDR2 SVGEGT.

J is TRBJ2-7 and V is TRBV3-1, with 7 nucleotides matching TRBD1. The ends lost 1 base at V and 7 bases at J; junction bases unmatched: 25. This CDR3 has 20 residues. CDR1 and CDR2 (germline): LGHDT, YNNKEL (reference sequence). The CDR3 DNA follows: TGTGCCAGCAGCCAAGGCTTCTGGGGGACAGCATACGCACTACCTTGGGAGCAGTACTTC. Encoded protein: CASSQGFWGTAYALPWEQYF.

This clonotype showed up just a few times. This sequence joins TRBV12-3 or TRBV12-4 and TRBJ1-6; D is uncertain. CDR3 length equals 14 residues. V was trimmed by 3 bases and J by 5 bases, leaving 8 bases between them. The chain's CDR3 is CASSLWENNSPLHF. The CDR3 DNA follows: TGTGCCAGCAGTTTGTGGGAGAATAATTCACCCCTCCACTTT.

This clonotype was observed at least ten times. This chain connects TRBV2 to TRBJ2-2, with 8 bases identical to TRBD1. Trimming at V came to 5 bases and at J to 1 base, leaving 6 bases not matched to a gene. The CDR3 has 16 residues. Per the germline V gene, CDR1 is SNHLY and CDR2 is FYNNEI. The CDR3 bases are TGTGCCAGCAGTCTCGGACAGGGTATGAACACCGGGGAGCTGTTTTTT. Residues: CASSLGQGMNTGELFF.

The rearrangement uses TRBV7-2 and TRBJ2-7; D is possibly TRBD2 (6 bases). Trimming pared 5 bases from V and 4 bases from J, leaving 15 bases between. The CDR3 runs 14 residues. CDR1 and CDR2 (germline): SGHTA, FQGNSA. CDR3 sequence: CASSPGTFAYEQYF. The CDR3 nucleotides are TGTGCCAGCAGCCCAGGGACTTTTGCTTACGAGCAGTACTTC. Full variable domain (remainder filled in from reference TRBV7-2 and TRBJ2-7): GAGVSQSPSNKVTEKGKDVELRCDPISGHTALYWYRQSLGQGLEFLIYFQGNSAPDKSGLPSDRFSAERTGGSVSTLTIQRTQQEDSAVYLCASSPGTFAYEQYFGPGTRLTVT.

This clonotype showed up just a few times. The V gene is TRBV6-2 or TRBV6-3, the J gene TRBJ2-1; 10 bases are shared with TRBD2. After removal of 7 bases from V and 4 bases from J, the junction contained 4 bases not matched to a gene. Germline values: CDR1 MNHEY, CDR2 SVGEGT. CDR3 length equals 14 residues. CDR3 region: CASIGTSEYNEQFF. CDR3 DNA: TGTGCCAGCATCGGGACTAGCGAGTACAATGAGCAGTTCTTC.

The rearrangement links TRBV6-5 to TRBJ1-3; D is unresolved. CDR1 and CDR2 (germline): MNHEY, SVGAGI. The CDR3 spans 13 residues. With 4 bases removed from V and 3 bases from J, the gap between germline ends came to 7 bases. CDR3 loop: CASSLLYGNTIYF. CDR3 sequence (DNA): TGTGCCAGCAGTTTACTTTATGGAAACACCATATATTTT.

The rearrangement links TRBV28 to TRBJ1-1; D remains unclear. Germline V gene data show CDR1 as MDHEN and CDR2 as SYDVKM. Trimming took 7 bases from V and 4 from J, leaving 13 bases between them. CDR3 size: 13 residues. CDR3 region: CASTEAGFTEAFF. In DNA, the CDR3 is TGTGCCAGCACCGAGGCCGGGTTCACTGAAGCTTTCTTT.

This clonotype was seen at least ten times. The J gene is TRBJ1-1, the V gene TRBV11-2; no reliable D call. This CDR3 region has 14 residues. The germline gives CDR1 SGHAT, CDR2 FQNNGV. The germline V and J ends were trimmed by 5 bases and 4 bases, with 14 bases remaining between them. The CDR3 DNA follows: TGTGCCAGCAGCAGGACCATAGCCGGCACTGAAGCTTTCTTT. It translates to CASSRTIAGTEAFF.

There are many counts of this clonotype. The chain links TRBV28 to TRBJ2-1; tentatively, D is TRBD1 (5 bases). V lost 3 bases and J lost 1, with 16 bases in between. CDR1 MDHEN and CDR2 SYDVKM come from the germline V gene. The CDR3 totals 17 residues. CDR3 bases: TGTGCCAGCAGTTTCCCCTTCCAGGGTGGGTCCTACAATGAGCAGTTCTTC. Residues: CASSFPFQGGSYNEQFF.

This clonotype has more than one count but fewer than ten. The chain employs TRBV28 and TRBJ2-1; D could derive from TRBD1 or TRBD2 (5 bases each). The germline V gene encodes CDR1 MDHEN and CDR2 SYDVKM. The CDR3 spans 15 residues. Trimming left V 4 bases short and J 8 bases short, with 18 bases between. CDR3 sequence (DNA): TGTGCCAGCAGTTCCCCAGGGAAATTTAGCGATGAGCAGTTCTTC. This gives the protein CASSSPGKFSDEQFF.

The sample holds one count of this clonotype. The rearrangement uses TRBV24-1 and TRBJ2-6, with D unclear. The CDR3 loop spans 19 amino acids. The V end lost 0 bases, the J end lost 0 bases, and 14 bases lay between the germline ends. Germline lookup yields CDR1 KGHDR and CDR2 SFDVKD. The CDR3 spells CATSDLEYYPPSGANVLTF. The CDR3 region has the DNA TGTGCCACCAGTGATTTGGAGTACTACCCTCCCTCTGGGGCCAACGTCCTGACTTTC.

The V and J genes are TRBV28 and TRBJ1-3; TRBD1 matches 9 bases. The CDR3 has 17 amino acids. Germline trimming cut 4 bases from V and 4 bases from J; bases unmatched to any gene: 11. CDR1 MDHEN and CDR2 SYDVKM come from the germline V gene. The DNA for the CDR3 is TGTGCCAGCAGTTACAACCCCGGACAGGGGACCGGAAACACCATATATTTT. Translation gives CASSYNPGQGTGNTIYF.